The TCR beta chain under discussion was sequenced for a study of T cell responses to AZD1222 COVID-19 vaccine. Clones were sequenced by immunoSEQ multiplex PCR, and TCRdb holds only the in-frame ones, with some missing. Among more than 100,000 clones listed, over 85% were seen once. The ends were cut back, 2 bases at V and 4 bases at J, with 11 bases in the middle. This CDR3 contains 14 residues. The germline CDR1 and CDR2 sequences are SGHVS and FNYEAQ. The clonotype was recovered from an adult in good health. The V gene is TRBV7-6, the J gene TRBJ1-2; no clear D gene. This sample comprised peripheral blood, obtained on day 0 of AZD1222 vaccination. The CDR3 here is CASSLRPQIYGYTF. CDR3 sequence (DNA): TGTGCCAGCAGCTTACGTCCGCAGATCTATGGCTACACCTTC. Variable domain in full (rest from reference TRBV7-6 and TRBJ1-2): GAGVSQSPRYKVTKRGQDVALRCDPISGHVSLYWYRQALGQGPEFLTYFNYEAQQDKSGLPNDRFSAERPEGSISTLTIQRTEQRDSAMYRCASSLRPQIYGYTFGSGTRLTVV.